This passage covers 32 T cell receptor beta chains from one sample sequenced in a study of CD8+CD57+ T cells in acquired aplastic anemia. The sequenced patients had an expansion of CD8+CD57+ cells seen by flow cytometry. Genomic DNA served as template for TCR beta VDJ and CDR3 profiling. TCRdb analysed the reads with MiXCR anew, one entry per CDR3 protein. The sample holds about 200,000 distinct CDR3 sequences, around three fifths seen once. The sample consisted of sorted CD4+, CD8+, or CD8+CD57+ T cells (not recorded which) from PBMCs. These receptors originate from a human donor with aplastic anemia.

This chain connects TRBV2 to TRBJ2-3; 7 nucleotides line up with TRBD1. The trim removed 6 bases at V and 2 bases at J, leaving 11 bases unmatched. CDR1 is SNHLY and CDR2 is FYNNEI in the germline V gene. The CDR3 sequence is 16 residues long. CDR3 coding DNA: TGTGCCAGCAGCGCGACCTCACAGGGGAACACAGATACGCAGTATTTT. Translating it yields CASSATSQGNTDTQYF.

The V call is TRBV7-6, the J call TRBJ2-1, with 8 bases aligning to TRBD2. The CDR3 spans 16 residues. Germline lookup yields CDR1 SGHVS and CDR2 FNYEAQ. V was pared by 5 bases and J by 5 bases, with 11 bases of the junction left unmatched. CDR3 protein: CASSHITGGINNEQFF. DNA of the CDR3: TGTGCCAGCAGCCATATCACGGGGGGGATAAACAATGAGCAGTTCTTC.

The chain couples TRBV5-1 to TRBJ1-5, with D perhaps TRBD1 (5 bases). Trimming left V 4 bases short and J 7 bases short, with 15 bases between. The V gene's germline CDR1 is SGHRS and CDR2 YFSETQ. This CDR3 spans 14 amino acids. The CDR3 DNA follows: TGCGCCAGCAGCCAGGGTCATGGAGAACAGCCCCAGCATTTT. It yields the protein CASSQGHGEQPQHF.

The chain recombines TRBV5-1 with TRBJ1-1; D remains unclear. Germline V gives CDR1 SGHRS, CDR2 YFSETQ. The CDR3 runs to 15 residues. The V gene lost 1 base and the J gene lost 4 bases, with 14 bases spanning the gap. The CDR3 DNA reads TGCGCCAGCAGCTTGTTTTCAGCTCTGGGCACTGAAGCTTTCTTT. Residues: CASSLFSALGTEAFF.

This clonotype showed up just a few times. The chain is built from TRBV7-7 and TRBJ2-3; 11 bases line up with TRBD2. With V trimmed by 1 base and J by 4 bases, 4 bases remained unmatched. The CDR3 runs 16 residues. Germline CDR1 and CDR2: SSHAT and FNYEAQ (reference sequence). CDR3 coding DNA: TGTGCCAGCAGCTTAGGACTAGCGGGGACATCAGATACGCAGTATTTT. Translated, it gives CASSLGLAGTSDTQYF. Looking up the rest from reference TRBV7-7 and TRBJ2-3 gives the full variable domain: GAGVSQSPRYKVTKRGQDVTLRCDPISSHATLYWYQQALGQGPEFLTYFNYEAQPDKSGLPSDRFSAERPEGSISTLTIQRTEQRDSAMYRCASSLGLAGTSDTQYFGPGTRLTVL.

The V call is TRBV5-1, the J call TRBJ2-3; D unclear. Trimming left V 0 bases short and J 2 bases short, with 7 bases between. The CDR3 extends over 14 amino acids. CDR1 and CDR2 (germline): SGHRS, YFSETQ. CDR3 loop: CASSLGHNTDTQYF. The DNA of the CDR3 is TGCGCCAGCAGCTTGGGACATAACACAGATACGCAGTATTTT. Full variable domain (missing parts from reference TRBV5-1 and TRBJ2-3): KAGVTQTPRYLIKTRGQQVTLSCSPISGHRSVSWYQQTPGQGLQFLFEYFSETQRNKGNFPGRFSGRQFSNSRSEMNVSTLELGDSALYLCASSLGHNTDTQYFGPGTRLTVL.

This clonotype was counted a few times. The rearrangement links TRBV10-3 to TRBJ1-1, with no clear D. Deletions cut 4 bases from V and 7 bases from J, with 10 bases between. This CDR3 is 12 amino acids long. Germline CDR1 reads ENHRY; CDR2 reads SYGVKD. The chain's CDR3 is CAISARGDEAFF. CDR3 coding DNA: TGTGCCATCAGTGCTCGGGGTGATGAAGCTTTCTTT.

As for this clonotype: The junction departs from germline at one end; a sequencing error may be responsible. The chain links TRBV3-1 to TRBJ2-2; D may be TRBD1 or TRBD2 (5 bases each). Germline-derived CDR1 and CDR2 are LGHDT and YNNKEL (reference sequence). CDR3 length: 14 amino acids. CDR3: CASSPGPYTRELFF. The CDR3 DNA sequence: TGTGCCAGCAGCCCGGGACCATACACCAGGGAGCTGTTTTTT.

The V call is TRBV15, the J call TRBJ1-6; possibly TRBD1 for D (6 bases). Per the germline V gene, CDR1 is LNHNV and CDR2 is YYDKDF (reference sequence). The CDR3 sequence is 15 residues long. V dropped 5 bases and J dropped 9 bases, with 17 bases sitting between them. CDR3 in amino acids: CATSRGGYGSSPLHF. For the CDR3, the DNA is TGTGCCACCAGCCGAGGGGGATATGGGAGTTCACCCCTCCACTTT.

The sample holds a few counts of this clonotype. The chain joins TRBV7-9 to TRBJ2-1; D perhaps matches TRBD2 (6 bases). With 5 bases removed from V and 7 bases from J, the gap between germline ends came to 21 bases. The V gene's germline CDR1 is SEHNR and CDR2 FQNEAQ (reference sequence). This CDR3 is built from 16 residues. The CDR3 DNA follows: TGTGCCAGCAGCCGCTTGACGAGTCGGGAGTCGAATGAGCAGTTCTTC. Protein sequence: CASSRLTSRESNEQFF.

The chain joins TRBV19 to TRBJ1-6, with D tentatively TRBD1 (6 bases). V lost 6 bases and J lost 8, with 20 bases in between. The CDR3 runs to 16 residues. The germline V gene encodes CDR1 LNHDA and CDR2 SQIVND (reference sequence). The CDR3 nucleotides read TGTGCCAGTAGCCGGACAGTCTTCCCGCCGGATTCACCCCTCCACTTT. Protein: CASSRTVFPPDSPLHF.

Many counts were recorded for this clonotype. The chain links TRBV6-1 to TRBJ2-3; D not resolved. Germline-derived CDR1 and CDR2 are MNHNS and SASEGT. The CDR3 is 18 residues long. V was clipped by 0 bases and J by 0 bases, with 16 bases between them. CDR3 nucleotides: TGTGCCAGCAGTGAAGCGCTTCCGGCATCTGCTAGCACAGATACGCAGTATTTT. It translates to CASSEALPASASTDTQYF.

The chain has TRBV20-1 and TRBJ1-2; D ambiguous. The germline V gene encodes CDR1 DFQATT and CDR2 SNEGSKA (reference sequence). The CDR3 length is 12 residues. Trimming took 3 bases from V and 6 from J, leaving 11 bases between them. In nucleotides, the CDR3 is TGCAGTGCTAGGAACCCGGTCGATGGCTACACCTTC. Translating it yields CSARNPVDGYTF.

The count of this clonotype is one. V usage is TRBV19 and J usage is TRBJ2-3, with no clear D. CDR3 length: 16 residues. The V end was cut by 4 bases, the J end by 0 bases, with 14 bases between. In germline, CDR1 is LNHDA, CDR2 SQIVND (reference sequence). The CDR3 DNA reads TGTGCCAGTAGTACCCCCCCACAAATGAGCACAGATACGCAGTATTTT. The encoded protein is CASSTPPQMSTDTQYF.

This clonotype was detected only a few times. The rearrangement links TRBV2 to TRBJ1-1; D remains ambiguous. Trimming took 3 bases from V and 3 from J, leaving 8 bases between them. The CDR3 has 13 residues. Germline V gene data show CDR1 as SNHLY and CDR2 as FYNNEI. The CDR3 bases are TGTGCCAGCAGTGACGGGGAGTACACTGAAGCTTTCTTT. Translation: CASSDGEYTEAFF.

J is TRBJ2-1 and V is TRBV2; the D gene is possibly TRBD2 (6 bases). The CDR3 has 12 amino acids. Germline V gene lookup returns CDR1 SNHLY and CDR2 FYNNEI. The V and J ends lost 8 bases and 8 bases respectively, with 13 bases between them. CDR3 residues: CASLADSDEQFF. The DNA for the CDR3 is TGTGCCAGCTTAGCGGACTCGGATGAGCAGTTCTTC.

The chain couples TRBV7-3 to TRBJ2-3, with TRBD2 identical over 9 bases. The J segment lost 3 bases and the V segment lost 8 bases, leaving 6 bases of the junction unmatched. The CDR3 loop spans 14 amino acids. CDR1 SGHTA and CDR2 FQGTGA come from the germline V gene. CDR3 nucleotides: TGTGCCAGCTCCTTTAGCGGGAGTACAGATACGCAGTATTTT. It codes for CASSFSGSTDTQYF.

V is TRBV7-6 and J is TRBJ2-1, with 13 bases matching TRBD2. Trimming took 5 bases from V and 3 from J; bases not matched to a gene: 4. The CDR3 length is 16 residues. Germline CDR1 is SGHVS and CDR2 is FNYEAQ. The CDR3 DNA reads as TGTGCCAGCAGCCCGAGACTAGCGGGAGGCTACAATGAGCAGTTCTTC. This translates into CASSPRLAGGYNEQFF.

The CDR3 DNA is TGTGCCAGCAGCCTGGACAGGGGGCCTGGAAACACCATATATTTT. This encodes CASSLDRGPGNTIYF. The chain joins TRBV7-7 to TRBJ1-3; 11 nucleotides agree with TRBD1. Germline V gene sequence: CDR1 SSHAT, CDR2 FNYEAQ (reference sequence). V was clipped by 5 bases and J by 2 bases; unmatched bases: 2. The CDR3 totals 15 residues.

CDR3 protein: CASTLTPGHQPQHF. CDR3 DNA sequence: TGTGCCAGCACCCTTACCCCAGGACATCAGCCCCAGCATTTT. This chain links TRBV6-1 with TRBJ1-5; D gene uncertain. Trimming cost V 7 bases and J 5 bases, with 15 bases left between them. The CDR3 has 14 amino acids. CDR1 and CDR2 (germline): MNHNS, SASEGT.

The chain links TRBV24-1 to TRBJ2-6; 7 nucleotides agree with TRBD1. The CDR3 runs to 15 residues. Per the germline V gene, CDR1 is KGHDR and CDR2 is SFDVKD. J was trimmed by 8 bases and V by 4 bases; bases with no gene match: 7. CDR3 DNA sequence: TGTGCCACCAGTGAACGACAGGGTACAACCAACGTCCTGACTTTC. It translates to CATSERQGTTNVLTF.

CDR3 nucleotides: TGTGCCAGCAGCTTAACTGGGACAGGGGAGTACAATGAGCAGTTCTTC. Protein: CASSLTGTGEYNEQFF. V gene TRBV7-3 combines with J gene TRBJ2-1, with TRBD1 identical over 10 bases. This CDR3 has 16 residues. The trim removed 0 bases at V and 4 bases at J, leaving 3 bases unmatched. Per germline, CDR1 SGHTA and CDR2 FQGTGA. The variable domain in full, with the rest retrieved from reference TRBV7-3 and TRBJ2-1, is GAGVSQTPSNKVTEKGKYVELRCDPISGHTALYWYRQSLGQGPEFLIYFQGTGAADDSGLPNDRFFAVRPEGSVSTLKIQRTERGDSAVYLCASSLTGTGEYNEQFFGPGTRLTVL.

V usage is TRBV7-8 and J usage is TRBJ2-6; D gene uncertain. Germline loops: CDR1 SGHVS, CDR2 FQNEAQ. V lost 0 bases and J 0 bases, leaving 6 bases between the germline ends. The CDR3 loop spans 16 amino acids. CDR3 in amino acids: CASSLARSSGANVLTF. The CDR3 DNA reads as TGTGCCAGCAGCTTAGCCCGAAGCTCTGGGGCCAACGTCCTGACTTTC.

Points on this clonotype: This sequence may be a read error, since a much larger clone differs from it by one base. The chain links TRBV6-5 to TRBJ2-3, with TRBD2 as a possible D gene (5 bases). This CDR3 has 14 amino acids. The ends were cut back, 2 bases at V and 0 bases at J, with 6 bases in the middle. CDR1 is MNHEY, CDR2 SVGAGI, per germline. CDR3 DNA sequence: TGTGCCAGCAGTTACGGGAGTAGCACAGATACGCAGTATTTT. It translates to CASSYGSSTDTQYF.

This clonotype was picked up one time. The chain couples TRBV2 to TRBJ1-4; D not resolved. This CDR3 comprises 14 residues. Germline values: CDR1 SNHLY, CDR2 FYNNEI. V shed 4 bases and J shed 7 bases, with 13 bases lying between them. This CDR3 reads CASSATRDGEKLFF. CDR3 nucleotide sequence: TGTGCCAGCAGTGCAACAAGGGATGGTGAAAAACTGTTTTTT. Using reference TRBV2 and TRBJ1-4 for the parts outside the CDR3, the full variable domain is EPEVTQTPSHQVTQMGQEVILRCVPISNHLYFYWYRQILGQKVEFLVSFYNNEISEKSEIFDDQFSVERPDGSNFTLKIRSTKLEDSAMYFCASSATRDGEKLFFGSGTQLSVL.

Details on this clonotype: Mismatch with germline at one junction end may stem from a read error. The chain is built from TRBV2 and TRBJ2-3; 10 nucleotides match TRBD1. This CDR3 has 16 amino acids. Germline assignment: CDR1 SNHLY and CDR2 FYNNEI. CDR3 region: CTSSGTGTGASDTQYF. In nucleotides, the CDR3 is TGTACCAGCAGCGGCACCGGGACAGGGGCTTCAGATACGCAGTATTTT.

This chain links TRBV5-1 with TRBJ1-2, with TRBD1 as a possible D gene (5 bases). Germline V gives CDR1 SGHRS, CDR2 YFSETQ. V gave up 0 bases and J gave up 3 bases, with 9 bases separating them. The CDR3 runs to 14 residues. Here the CDR3 DNA reads TGCGCCAGCAGCTTGGGACAGAAGGACTATGGCTACACCTTC. Encoded protein: CASSLGQKDYGYTF. Filled out from reference TRBV5-1 and TRBJ1-2, the complete variable domain reads KAGVTQTPRYLIKTRGQQVTLSCSPISGHRSVSWYQQTPGQGLQFLFEYFSETQRNKGNFPGRFSGRQFSNSRSEMNVSTLELGDSALYLCASSLGQKDYGYTFGSGTRLTVV.

This clonotype was detected many times. V is TRBV7-9 and J is TRBJ2-1, with D tentatively TRBD1 (7 bases). CDR3 length: 15 amino acids. CDR1 is SEHNR and CDR2 is FQNEAQ in the germline V gene (reference sequence). V gave up 5 bases and J gave up 3 bases, with 14 bases separating them. CDR3 region: CASSRAGQYYNEQFF. CDR3 DNA: TGTGCCAGCAGCCGTGCGGGACAGTACTACAATGAGCAGTTCTTC.

The chain has TRBV7-6 and TRBJ2-1, with 10 bases fitting TRBD1. The CDR3 is made up of 14 amino acids. V dropped 5 bases and J dropped 10; count of bases not matched to a gene: 8. The germline gives CDR1 SGHVS, CDR2 FNYEAQ. Here the CDR3 DNA reads TGTGCCAGCAGCCCCACGACAGGGGGCAAGGAGCAGTTCTTC. It yields the protein CASSPTTGGKEQFF. The complete variable domain, with remaining parts taken from reference TRBV7-6 and TRBJ2-1, reads GAGVSQSPRYKVTKRGQDVALRCDPISGHVSLYWYRQALGQGPEFLTYFNYEAQQDKSGLPNDRFSAERPEGSISTLTIQRTEQRDSAMYRCASSPTTGGKEQFFGPGTRLTVL.

This chain links TRBV6-6 with TRBJ1-6, with 9 bases lining up with TRBD1. This CDR3 comprises 17 residues. J was trimmed by 2 bases and V by 6 bases; bases with no gene match: 8. The germline CDR1 and CDR2 sequences are MNHNY and SVGAGI (reference sequence). The CDR3 coding sequence is TGTGCCAGCAGAGGGGACAGGGACAGTACCTATAATTCACCCCTCCACTTT. Its translation: CASRGDRDSTYNSPLHF.

The rearrangement joins TRBV24-1 to TRBJ1-2, with 7 bases lining up with TRBD1. Germline V CDR1 and CDR2: KGHDR, SFDVKD. V shed 3 bases and J 0 bases; nucleotides not matched to a gene: 9. The CDR3 loop spans 17 amino acids. Here the CDR3 DNA reads TGTGCCACCAGTGATCCGCTGACAGGGTTAGCTAACTATGGCTACACCTTC. It yields the protein CATSDPLTGLANYGYTF.

CDR3 bases: TGTGCCAGCAGTACGGGACTTCCATCCTACAATGAGCAGTTCTTC. Its translation: CASSTGLPSYNEQFF. The chain combines TRBV27 with TRBJ2-1; the D gene is possibly TRBD2 (6 bases). V was cut by 5 bases and J by 1 base, with 12 bases left in between. The CDR3 is made up of 15 amino acids. CDR1 is MNHEY, CDR2 SMNVEV, per germline (reference sequence).